The 7 T cell receptor beta chains below all came from one sample that was sequenced in a study of Ad26.COV2.S vaccination and SARS-CoV-2 variants. Sequencing used immunoSEQ multiplex PCR; TCRdb keeps in-frame clones, though not all of them. The repertoire holds roughly 180,000 clones, with 87% as singletons. The sample was peripheral blood, taken after recovery from COVID-19. These receptors were collected from a human donor who had recovered from COVID-19.

A word on this clone: Germline and junction disagree at one end, which may indicate a read error. The rearrangement links TRBV4-2 to TRBJ1-2, with D perhaps matching TRBD1 (6 bases). Germline-derived CDR1 and CDR2 are LGHNA and YNFKEQ. The CDR3 runs to 11 residues. CDR3 DNA: TGTGCCAGCAGCCAAGGGGGGCCTTCCTTCTTC. Its protein is CASSQGGPSFF.

The CDR3 is CASSSGGGAYTEAFF. CDR3 nucleotides: TGTGCCAGCAGTTCCGGGGGGGGAGCGTACACTGAAGCTTTCTTT. The rearrangement links TRBV6-5 to TRBJ1-1, with TRBD1 as a possible D gene (5 bases). Trimming pared 4 bases from V and 3 bases from J, leaving 15 bases between. The CDR3 is 15 amino acids. Germline V gene lookup returns CDR1 MNHEY and CDR2 SVGAGI.

This clone was seen at least ten times. The chain carries TRBV5-4 and TRBJ2-5; D gene unclear. Between the trimmed V and J ends, which lost 2 bases and 5 bases, there was a span of 10 bases. Germline V gene lookup returns CDR1 SGHNT and CDR2 YYREEE (reference sequence). The CDR3 has 13 residues. The CDR3 DNA is TGTGCCAGCAGCTTAGAAGTAGTGGAGACCCAGTACTTC. This codes for CASSLEVVETQYF.

This clone has only one observation. The chain employs TRBV3-1 (or the pseudogene TRBV3-2) and TRBJ2-1; the match to TRBD2 covers 8 bases. J gave up 4 bases and V 4 bases, and 6 bases lay outside the gene matches. This CDR3 contains 15 residues. Germline V gene data show CDR1 as LGHDT and CDR2 as YNNKEL (reference sequence). In DNA form, the CDR3 reads TGTGCCAGCAGCCGCGGGACTAGGCCATACAATGAGCAGTTCTTC. It translates to CASSRGTRPYNEQFF.

CDR3: CASSPFSTGGGYYEQYF. The CDR3 region has the DNA TGTGCCAGCAGCCCCTTTTCCACCGGGGGGGGTTACTACGAGCAGTACTTC. The rearrangement uses TRBV7-6 and TRBJ2-7; 8 bases align to TRBD2. This CDR3 is built from 17 residues. The germline CDR1 and CDR2 sequences are SGHVS and FNYEAQ. The V segment lost 5 bases and the J segment 3 bases; nucleotides outside the gene matches: 15.

The chain has TRBV3-1 (or the pseudogene TRBV3-2) and TRBJ2-5, with 7 bases lining up with TRBD2. The trim removed 3 bases at V and 1 base at J, leaving 5 bases unmatched. The CDR3 is 15 residues long. Germline CDR1 LGHDT, CDR2 YNNKEL (reference sequence). As DNA, the CDR3 is TGTGCCAGCAGCCATTATCTAGCGGCCCAAGAGACCCAGTACTTC. Amino acid sequence: CASSHYLAAQETQYF.

This chain uses TRBV7-8 with TRBJ2-7, with 8 bases aligning to TRBD1. This CDR3 is 15 amino acids long. Trimming took 0 bases from V and 3 from J; bases not matched to a gene: 4. Germline assignment: CDR1 SGHVS and CDR2 FQNEAQ. As DNA, the CDR3 is TGTGCCAGCAGCTTAGCACCAGGGGGCGGCTACGAGCAGTACTTC. Encoded protein: CASSLAPGGGYEQYF.